The 14 T cell receptor beta chains reported below all come from one sample, sequenced in a study of OX40 agonist ivuxolimab in advanced cancers. TCRdb keeps only in-frame clones here, not all; method: immunoSEQ multiplex PCR. Here the sample spans approximately 47,000 clones, around nine tenths being singletons. Source: CD4+ or CD8+ T cells sorted from blood, taken in a trial of the OX40 agonist ivuxolimab. These receptors came from an adult with an advanced solid tumor such as melanoma, head and neck, liver or kidney cancer.

The chain employs TRBV5-1 and TRBJ2-5, with TRBD2 as a possible D gene (6 bases). The CDR3 is made up of 14 amino acids. Germline-derived CDR1 and CDR2 are SGHRS and YFSETQ. The V end was cut by 2 bases, the J end by 5 bases, with 13 bases between. The CDR3 reads CASSLGREDETQYF. The CDR3 DNA reads as TGCGCCAGCAGCTTAGGCAGGGAGGATGAGACCCAGTACTTC.

The chain is built from TRBV29-1 and TRBJ2-7, with a weak D call TRBD2 (5 bases). The germline gives CDR1 SQVTM, CDR2 ANQGSEA. With 1 base removed from V and 1 base from J, the gap between germline ends came to 20 bases. The CDR3 spans 17 residues. Here the CDR3 reads CSVEVRRGPVSSYEQYF. In nucleotides, the CDR3 is TGCAGCGTTGAAGTCCGTCGAGGGCCGGTTTCATCCTACGAGCAGTACTTC.

The genes are TRBV4-2 and TRBJ2-7; no firm D call. Germline values: CDR1 LGHNA, CDR2 YNFKEQ. CDR3 size: 12 residues. Between the trimmed V and J ends, which lost 0 bases and 3 bases, there was a span of 3 bases. The CDR3 DNA reads TGTGCCAGCAGCCAAGAGGGCTACGAGCAGTACTTC. Its translation: CASSQEGYEQYF.

V usage is TRBV4-2 and J usage is TRBJ2-7, with D perhaps TRBD1 (5 bases). The CDR3 has 16 residues. Trimming took off 1 base at V and 0 bases at J, with 13 bases between the two ends. CDR1 and CDR2 from the germline V gene are LGHNA and YNFKEQ. This chain's CDR3 is CASSQAAGDSSYEQYF. The CDR3 DNA is TGTGCCAGCAGCCAAGCGGCTGGCGACAGCTCCTACGAGCAGTACTTC.

Only one count was recorded for this clone. CDR3 protein: CASSVGAGGQGEQFF. CDR3 nucleotide sequence: TGTGCCAGCAGCGTCGGAGCGGGGGGGCAAGGTGAGCAGTTCTTC. The rearrangement uses TRBV9 and TRBJ2-1, with TRBD2 matching over 10 bases. V lost 2 bases to trimming and J lost 9 bases; unmatched junction nucleotides: 8. Germline V gene data show CDR1 as SGDLS and CDR2 as YYNGEE. This CDR3 has 15 residues. The full variable domain, in which reference TRBV9 and TRBJ2-1 provide the parts outside the CDR3, is DSGVTQTPKHLITATGQRVTLRCSPRSGDLSVYWYQQSLDQGLQFLIQYYNGEERAKGNILERFSAQQFPDLHSELNLSSLELGDSALYFCASSVGAGGQGEQFFGPGTRLTVL.

The genes are TRBV14 and TRBJ2-3; D gene ambiguous. Trimming stripped 1 base from V and 5 bases from J, with 13 bases between. The CDR3 is made up of 15 amino acids. CDR1 and CDR2 (germline): SGHDN, FVKESK. The CDR3 bases are TGTGCCAGCAGCCAAGCTACGGTTAGGCGAGATACGCAGTATTTT. Its translation: CASSQATVRRDTQYF.

This sequence joins TRBV30 and TRBJ1-1; TRBD1 matches 7 bases. Germline V lookup: CDR1 GTSNPN, CDR2 SVGIG (reference sequence). The CDR3 has 13 amino acids. With 4 bases clipped from V and 1 base from J, the junction kept 3 bases outside the gene matches. CDR3 residues: CAWMGQSNTEAFF. Here the CDR3 DNA reads TGTGCCTGGATGGGACAGTCGAACACTGAAGCTTTCTTT.

The chain has TRBV5-6 and TRBJ2-7; maybe TRBD1 (8 bases). The CDR3 runs 14 residues. Germline lookup yields CDR1 SGHDT and CDR2 YYEEEE. The V gene lost 2 bases and the J gene lost 4 bases, with 13 bases spanning the gap. The CDR3 DNA reads as TGTGCCAGCAGCTTCACAGGGGGAGGGTACGAGCAGTACTTC. It is translated as CASSFTGGGYEQYF.

This rearrangement joins TRBV6-5 to TRBJ2-3, with D possibly matching TRBD1 (5 bases). The ends were cut back, 2 bases at V and 1 base at J, with 13 bases in the middle. This CDR3 contains 16 residues. The germline V gene encodes CDR1 MNHEY and CDR2 SVGAGI. In DNA, the CDR3 is TGTGCCAGCAGTTACAGACAGATACAGGGCACAGATACGCAGTATTTT. It encodes CASSYRQIQGTDTQYF.

This rearrangement joins TRBV4-1 to TRBJ2-3; TRBD2 matches 9 bases. This CDR3 has 19 amino acids. CDR1 MGHRA and CDR2 YSYEKL come from the germline V gene. With 1 base clipped from V and 3 bases from J, the junction kept 14 bases outside the gene matches. In DNA form, the CDR3 reads TGCGCCAGCAGCCAAGGTCGAGCGGGAGGTCCTAGCCATACAGATACGCAGTATTTT. Protein: CASSQGRAGGPSHTDTQYF.

As for this clone: The same CDR3 is also encoded by other DNA sequences in this sample. The chain is built from TRBV7-9 and TRBJ1-1; maybe TRBD1 (6 bases). V was pared by 7 bases and J by 3 bases, with 15 bases between. CDR3 size: 14 residues. The germline V gene has CDR1 SEHNR and CDR2 FQNEAQ (reference sequence). The CDR3 region is CASIRGGADTEAFF. As DNA, the CDR3 is TGTGCCAGCATCAGGGGAGGCGCGGACACTGAAGCTTTCTTT.

This chain joins TRBV7-6 and TRBJ1-6, with 8 positions matching TRBD1. Germline CDR1 is SGHVS and CDR2 is FNYEAQ. Germline trimming cut 4 bases from V and 8 bases from J; bases unmatched to any gene: 7. This CDR3 is built from 15 residues. This CDR3 reads CASSSAGQGDSPLHF. The CDR3 DNA follows: TGTGCCAGCAGCTCCGCCGGACAGGGTGATTCACCCCTCCACTTT.

V usage is TRBV27 and J usage is TRBJ2-3; D is undetermined. V gave up 5 bases and J gave up 1 base, with 13 bases separating them. CDR3 length: 15 residues. Germline assignment: CDR1 MNHEY and CDR2 SMNVEV (reference sequence). The CDR3 DNA reads TGTGCCAGCAGTCGAGGCCCCCAGGGCACAGATACGCAGTATTTT. This translates into CASSRGPQGTDTQYF.

The rearrangement links TRBV7-9 to TRBJ2-1, with D perhaps TRBD2 (6 bases). Germline V CDR1 and CDR2: SEHNR, FQNEAQ (reference sequence). This CDR3 has 13 residues. Trimming pared 2 bases from V and 12 bases from J, leaving 14 bases between. The CDR3 loop reads CASSLPGVSRQFF. The CDR3 region has the DNA TGTGCCAGCAGCTTACCGGGAGTTTCCCGGCAGTTCTTC.